The next 18 T cell receptor beta chains were all read from a single sample in a study of T cell responses to AZD1222 COVID-19 vaccine. Sequencing was performed with immunoSEQ multiplex PCR; in TCRdb, only in-frame clones are kept and a portion is missing. Here the sample spans approximately 61,000 clones, around 81% being singletons. The specimen was peripheral blood, collected 28 days after the second AZD1222 dose. These receptors came from an adult who received the AZD1222 COVID-19 vaccine.

This clone was counted a few times. The chain is built from TRBV9 and TRBJ2-2; either TRBD1 or TRBD2 may supply D (5 bases each). The CDR3 runs 15 residues. CDR1 SGDLS and CDR2 YYNGEE come from the germline V gene. Trimming took off 0 bases at V and 4 bases at J, with 10 bases between the two ends. The CDR3 nucleotides are TGTGCCAGCAGCGTAGCCGAGGGACGCACCGGGGAGCTGTTTTTT. Its protein product is CASSVAEGRTGELFF.

This chain uses TRBV9 with TRBJ2-5; no clear D gene. With 0 bases removed from V and 0 bases from J, the gap between germline ends came to 12 bases. This CDR3 contains 16 residues. From germline, CDR1 is SGDLS and CDR2 YYNGEE. The DNA for the CDR3 is TGTGCCAGCAGCGTAGGGTATAGCAGCAACCAAGAGACCCAGTACTTC. Amino acids: CASSVGYSSNQETQYF.

The chain couples TRBV11-3 to TRBJ2-2; 8 nucleotides align to TRBD1. With 5 bases clipped from V and 1 base from J, the junction kept 9 bases outside the gene matches. The CDR3 sequence is 17 residues long. The germline V gene encodes CDR1 SGHNT and CDR2 YENEEA. For the CDR3, the DNA is TGTGCCAGCAGCCGACGGACAGGGAATGTGAACACCGGGGAGCTGTTTTTT. It translates to CASSRRTGNVNTGELFF.

CDR3 in DNA: TGTGCCAGCAGTTTACCAGGACAGACTAATAATGAAAAACTGTTTTTT. This codes for CASSLPGQTNNEKLFF. The chain combines TRBV28 with TRBJ1-4; maybe TRBD1 (6 bases). This CDR3 has 16 amino acids. V lost 2 bases to trimming and J lost 4 bases, with 14 bases between them. Germline assignment: CDR1 MDHEN and CDR2 SYDVKM.

The J gene is TRBJ1-1, the V gene TRBV6-5; D is perhaps TRBD1 (5 bases). Trimming stripped 2 bases from V and 4 bases from J, with 14 bases between. Germline loops: CDR1 MNHEY, CDR2 SVGAGI. The CDR3 has 15 amino acids. CDR3 sequence reads: CASSYKAGRPTEAFF. CDR3 DNA sequence: TGTGCCAGCAGTTACAAGGCAGGGCGCCCCACTGAAGCTTTCTTT.

The J gene is TRBJ2-2, the V gene TRBV4-3; the D gene is possibly TRBD1 (5 bases). Between the trimmed V and J ends, which lost 1 base and 0 bases, there was a span of 9 bases. From germline, CDR1 is LGHNA and CDR2 YSLEER. This CDR3 comprises 16 residues. CDR3 nucleotides: TGCGCCAGCAGCCAAGTACAGGCCCCGAACACCGGGGAGCTGTTTTTT. Its translation: CASSQVQAPNTGELFF.

The chain links TRBV5-4 to TRBJ2-7, with 10 nucleotides matching TRBD1. CDR1 and CDR2 (germline): SGHNT, YYREEE (reference sequence). J gave up 2 bases and V 3 bases, and 8 bases lay outside the gene matches. CDR3 size: 16 residues. The CDR3 sequence is CASSSSRQGATYEQYF. The CDR3 DNA reads TGTGCCAGCAGCTCGAGCCGACAGGGGGCAACCTACGAGCAGTACTTC.

The chain links TRBV2 to TRBJ2-5, with 8 bases matching TRBD1. The V gene end was trimmed by 5 bases and the J gene end by 4 bases; junction bases not matched to a gene: 6. This CDR3 contains 14 residues. Germline assignment: CDR1 SNHLY and CDR2 FYNNEI. The CDR3 bases are TGTGCCAGCAGTCGACGGACAGGGAGAGAGACCCAGTACTTC. Translating gives CASSRRTGRETQYF.

This clone has just a few counts. CDR3 amino acids: CASSLEQGRDGYTF. The CDR3 DNA follows: TGCGCCAGCAGCTTAGAACAGGGGAGGGACGGCTACACCTTC. The gene calls are TRBV5-1 and TRBJ1-2, with TRBD1 matching 7 bases. CDR1 and CDR2 (germline): SGHRS, YFSETQ. The CDR3 is made up of 14 amino acids. The trim removed 2 bases at V and 8 bases at J, leaving 9 bases unmatched.

The rearrangement joins TRBV28 to TRBJ1-1, with 9 bases aligning to TRBD1. The CDR3 contains 15 residues. The germline V gene has CDR1 MDHEN and CDR2 SYDVKM. With V trimmed by 2 bases and J by 4 bases, 5 bases remained unmatched. The CDR3 reads CASSLPGQGRTEAFF. The CDR3 DNA follows: TGTGCCAGCAGTTTACCGGGACAGGGTCGCACTGAAGCTTTCTTT.

This clone was seen once. The J gene is TRBJ2-3, the V gene TRBV24-1; 8 positions agree with TRBD1. V gave up 7 bases and J gave up 0 bases; unmatched junction bases: 17. CDR3 length: 19 amino acids. Per germline, CDR1 KGHDR and CDR2 SFDVKD. The CDR3 protein is CATRSEGKGQGPSTDTQYF. For the CDR3, the DNA is TGTGCCACCAGGAGCGAGGGCAAAGGACAGGGACCTAGCACAGATACGCAGTATTTT.

Judged by abundance, this clone is medium-sized. This chain uses TRBV2 with TRBJ2-7; D possibly uses TRBD1 or TRBD2 (5 bases each). Germline V gives CDR1 SNHLY, CDR2 FYNNEI. The CDR3 is 15 amino acids. V was clipped by 7 bases and J by 2 bases, with 18 bases between them. The CDR3 loop reads CASIHRDQGPYEQYF. CDR3 DNA sequence: TGTGCCAGCATACACCGGGACCAAGGGCCCTACGAGCAGTACTTC.

The chain uses TRBV7-9 and TRBJ2-6; 13 nucleotides align to TRBD2. Unmatched junction bases numbered 5, after V lost 4 bases and J lost 2 bases. CDR1 is SEHNR, CDR2 FQNEAQ, per germline (reference sequence). The CDR3 spans 18 residues. CDR3 coding DNA: TGTGCCAGCAGCTCTACTAGCGGGAGGGCTCCTGGGGCCAACGTCCTGACTTTC. Translation: CASSSTSGRAPGANVLTF.

The V call is TRBV18, the J call TRBJ2-7, with a tentative D call TRBD1 (6 bases). The V end lost 5 bases, the J end lost 6 bases, and 11 bases lay between the germline ends. There are 12 residues in the CDR3. Germline assignment: CDR1 KGHSH and CDR2 LQKENI. The CDR3 sequence: CASSAGTFEQYF. The DNA for the CDR3 is TGTGCCAGCTCAGCCGGGACATTCGAGCAGTACTTC.

This chain connects TRBV10-3 to TRBJ1-1, with 7 bases lining up with TRBD1. Germline-derived CDR1 and CDR2 are ENHRY and SYGVKD. With 3 bases clipped from V and 2 bases from J, the junction kept 9 bases outside the gene matches. The CDR3 spans 16 residues. The DNA for the CDR3 is TGTGCCATCAGTGAACATGGGAACAGGGGAAACACTGAAGCTTTCTTT. It codes for CAISEHGNRGNTEAFF.

The chain has TRBV19 and TRBJ2-2, with D possibly being TRBD2 (5 bases). This CDR3 spans 13 amino acids. V lost 4 bases to trimming and J lost 5 bases, with 8 bases between them. The V gene's germline CDR1 is LNHDA and CDR2 SQIVND (reference sequence). CDR3 nucleotides: TGTGCCAGTAGTAACGCGGGTACCGGGGAGCTGTTTTTT. It encodes CASSNAGTGELFF.

In its sample, this clone was seen once. This rearrangement joins TRBV6-2 or TRBV6-3 to TRBJ2-7, with a weak D call TRBD2 (6 bases). CDR3 size: 14 residues. The germline V gene has CDR1 MNHEY and CDR2 SVGEGT. The V end lost 4 bases, the J end lost 3 bases, and 13 bases lay between the germline ends. CDR3 protein: CASSSGGGLYEQYF. CDR3 DNA sequence: TGTGCCAGCAGTTCGGGCGGAGGGCTCTACGAGCAGTACTTC.

In its sample, this clone was seen a few times. V and J are TRBV6-5 and TRBJ2-7, with 12 bases aligning to TRBD2. This CDR3 is 15 amino acids long. The J segment lost 2 bases and the V segment lost 6 bases, leaving 5 bases of the junction unmatched. Germline assignment: CDR1 MNHEY and CDR2 SVGAGI. The CDR3 nucleotides are TGTGCCAGCAGCCTGACTAGCGGGAGTCCCTACGAGCAGTACTTC. It is translated as CASSLTSGSPYEQYF.